These T cell receptor beta chains were read from a single sample in a study of T cells expressing NK-cell markers. With the 5' RACE reads reprocessed, TCRdb shows one record per CDR3 protein and no DNA. The table for this sample gives some 280,000 distinct CDR3 sequences. Sequencing input: blood T cells: a sorted CD56 or NKG2C T cell subset, CD4+ or CD8+ T cells, or bulk PBMC T cells (not recorded which). These receptors were collected from a young man in good health. The CDR3 runs from the conserved cysteine through the conserved F or W.

TRBJ1-4 TRBV29-1 CSVSGVGGEKLFF
TRBJ2-5 TRBV7-2 CASSLGHGGARTQYF
TRBJ2-1 TRBV20-1 CSARGLAAGNEQFF
TRBJ2-2 TRBV7-6 CASSQWGVAGELFF
TRBJ2-3 TRBV24-1 CATGPLGREGADTQYF
TRBJ1-1 TRBV30 CAWSVGGPFMNTEAFF
TRBJ2-2 TRBV5-1 CASSLPGGGTGELFF
TRBJ2-1 TRBV5-1 CASSRSGPSYNEQFF
TRBJ2-7 TRBV20-1 CSARRGFGYGDDPAYEQYF
TRBJ2-5 TRBV29-1 CSVEDFSLAGREETQYF
TRBJ2-2 TRBV5-1 CASSLDPLLAGGNTGELFF
TRBJ2-1 TRBV20-1 CSARSPGADEQFF
TRBJ2-1 TRBV6-4 CASSDSSRGRQGYNEQFF
TRBJ2-2 TRBV20-1 CSARQGTVNTGELFF
TRBJ2-2 TRBV5-1 CASSPGTGDTGELFF
TRBJ1-2 TRBV15 CATSRDAGLDYGYTF
TRBJ1-6 TRBV7-9 CASSVTGTVGSPLHF
TRBJ2-1 TRBV5-1 CASSWGVSGFDEQFF
TRBJ2-7 TRBV5-1 CASSLVPVGAYEQYF
TRBJ2-3 TRBV20-1 CSASEVGDTQYF
TRBJ2-7 TRBV5-4 CASRRTGGRSEQYF
TRBJ2-3 TRBV7-3 CASSPNRASGRADTQYF
TRBJ2-3 TRBV5-1 CASSLMGLPTDTQYF
TRBJ2-3 TRBV5-6 CASTTGHSRTDTQYF
TRBJ2-3 TRBV4-2 CASSHALAPTDTQYF
TRBJ2-1 TRBV7-2 CASSPDRDRVGEQFF
TRBJ2-3 TRBV29-1 CSVGSGTGGPVTQYF
TRBJ1-5 TRBV19 CASSPQTGVINQPQHF
TRBJ2-2 TRBV29-1 CSAFRDRNTGELFF
TRBJ2-1 TRBV5-1 CASSLVDPIRLVAYNEQFF
TRBJ2-3 TRBV24-1 CATSASADTQYF
TRBJ2-5 TRBV6-1 CASSPPGKEETQYF
TRBJ2-3 TRBV6-6 CASSGVDTQYF
TRBJ2-1 TRBV29-1 CSAGDSGKGASSYNEQFF
TRBJ2-3 TRBV28 CASSPPGSGRVVRTDTQYF
TRBJ1-4 TRBV6-5 CASSYDRGGEKLFF
TRBJ2-5 TRBV7-2 CASSPDSIGATQYF